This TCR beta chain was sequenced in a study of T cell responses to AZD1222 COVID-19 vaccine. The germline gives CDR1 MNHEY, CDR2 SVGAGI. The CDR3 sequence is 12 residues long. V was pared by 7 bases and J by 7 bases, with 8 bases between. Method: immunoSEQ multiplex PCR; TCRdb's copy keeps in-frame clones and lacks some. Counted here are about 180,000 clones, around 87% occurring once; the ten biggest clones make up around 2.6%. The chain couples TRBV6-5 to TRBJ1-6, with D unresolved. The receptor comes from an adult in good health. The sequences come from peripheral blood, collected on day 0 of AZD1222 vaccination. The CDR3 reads CASTRENSPLHF. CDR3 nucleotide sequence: TGTGCCAGCACGAGGGAAAATTCACCCCTCCACTTT.